A selection of T cell receptor beta chains follows, all from one sample in a study of blood T cell repertoires in COVID-19. Profiled with immunoSEQ multiplex PCR; TCRdb holds only in-frame clones, not every one. Here the sample spans 160,000 or so clones, 82% being singletons. Material: PBMCs or T cells enriched from blood (not recorded which). These receptors were taken from a man between 60 and 70 years old who had recovered from COVID-19. Both conserved end residues are part of each CDR3. The D gene is left open where the match is weak. Size is omitted from some rows. Given values are once, few, many or a class for expanded clones.

d_call	j_call	v_call	clone_size	cdr3_nt	cdr3_aa
TRBD2	TRBJ2-2	TRBV19	-	TGTGCCAGTAGTAAAACTAGCGGGGGGGCGACCGGGGAGCTGTTTTTT	CASSKTSGGATGELFF
-	TRBJ1-5	TRBV5-4	-	TGTGCCAGCAGCTTGGCCCCGTATAGCAATCAGCCCCAGCATTTT	CASSLAPYSNQPQHF
TRBD1	TRBJ1-3	TRBV3-1/TRBV3-2	once	TGTGCCAGCAGCCCACCCGGGACAGCTGGAAACACCATATATTTT	CASSPPGTAGNTIYF
TRBD1	TRBJ2-5	TRBV29-1	-	TGCAGCGTACGACAGGGAGAAGAGACCCAGTACTTC	CSVRQGEETQYF
TRBD1	TRBJ1-5	TRBV7-9	-	TGTGCCAGCAGCTCGGGACAGACAGGGAGCAATCAGCCCCAGCATTTT	CASSSGQTGSNQPQHF
-	TRBJ2-4	TRBV11-2	-	TGTGCCAGCAGCTTAGTGGGCGAAATAGACGCCAAAAACATTCAGTACTTC	CASSLVGEIDAKNIQYF
TRBD1	TRBJ2-2	TRBV9	-	TGTGCCAGCAGCGTCAGGGGGCTGAGCGGGGAGCTGTTTTTT	CASSVRGLSGELFF
TRBD1	TRBJ1-1	TRBV5-4	-	TGTGCCAGCAGCCCCCGGACAGGTATGAACACTGAAGCTTTCTTT	CASSPRTGMNTEAFF
-	TRBJ2-7	TRBV6-1	-	TGTGCCAGCAGTGAAAGAGGGTCCTCCTACGAGCAGTACTTC	CASSERGSSYEQYF
TRBD2	TRBJ2-7	TRBV11-2	-	TGTGCCAGCAGCTTAGAGGCGGGGGGGCGAGAGCAGTACTTC	CASSLEAGGREQYF
-	TRBJ2-2	TRBV9	-	TGTGCCAGCAGCGTAGCTGTGGGGGGCACCGGGGAGCTGTTTTTT	CASSVAVGGTGELFF
TRBD2	TRBJ2-5	TRBV7-8	-	TGTGCCAGCAGCTTAGAGACTAGCGGGGGGAATCAAGAGACCCAGTACTTC	CASSLETSGGNQETQYF
-	TRBJ2-1	TRBV28	-	TGTGCCAGCACGTCTGCGAACTCCTACAATGAGCAGTTCTTC	CASTSANSYNEQFF
TRBD1	TRBJ1-2	TRBV7-3	-	TGTGCCAGCAGCCCGATGACAGGGAGAGGTGGCTACACCTTC	CASSPMTGRGGYTF
-	TRBJ1-2	TRBV7-8	-	TGTGCCAGCAGCTTAATGTCAGGTCTGCTAAACTATGGCTACACCTTC	CASSLMSGLLNYGYTF
-	TRBJ1-4	TRBV5-1	once	TGCGCCAGCAGCTTGTACGGAGGTCAGGAAAAACTGTTTTTT	CASSLYGGQEKLFF
TRBD1	TRBJ2-4	TRBV3-1/TRBV3-2	-	TGTGCCAGCAGCCAATTCCCGGGACAGGGGGCAGCCAAAAACATTCAGTACTTC	CASSQFPGQGAAKNIQYF
-	TRBJ2-3	TRBV3-1/TRBV3-2	-	TGTGCCAGCAGCCAAGATACGAGGGAGGCGGGGATGGCGCAGTATTTT	CASSQDTREAGMAQYF
-	TRBJ1-6	TRBV14	many	TGTGCCAGCAGCCGAGACGGGTTCTATAATTCACCCCTCCACTTT	CASSRDGFYNSPLHF
-	TRBJ1-5	TRBV3-1/TRBV3-2	-	TGTGCCAGCAGCCAAGATCCCATTTCAGCCCAGCATTTT	CASSQDPISAQHF
-	TRBJ2-1	TRBV3-1/TRBV3-2	-	TGTGCCAGCGCTGGGGGAGGACAATCTGTTCGCAATGAGCAGTTCTTC	CASAGGGQSVRNEQFF
-	TRBJ1-5	TRBV24-1	once	TGTGCCACCAGTCCCGACAGTTTGGGCCCCAATCAGCCCCAGCATTTT	CATSPDSLGPNQPQHF
TRBD2	TRBJ2-1	TRBV11-2	-	TGTGCCAGCAGCTCCTTAGCGGGGGGTAGGTACAATGAGCAGTTCTTC	CASSSLAGGRYNEQFF
TRBD2	TRBJ2-3	TRBV7-9	-	TGTGCCAGCAGCTTAACTAGCGGGAGTGCAGATACGCAGTATTTT	CASSLTSGSADTQYF
-	TRBJ1-1	TRBV7-3	few	TGTGCCAGCAGCTCCGGGACAAAGAACACTGAAGCTTTCTTT	CASSSGTKNTEAFF
-	TRBJ2-6	TRBV30	-	TGTGCCTGGAGTGCGAGGTTCTTGAGAGCTGCGAACGGACAAACAGCTGGGGCCAACGTCCTGACTTTC	CAWSARFLRAANGQTAGANVLTF
-	TRBJ2-1	TRBV29-1	many	TGCAGCGTTGAAACCGGAATTTCCGGGAGACAGAATGAGCAGTTCTTC	CSVETGISGRQNEQFF